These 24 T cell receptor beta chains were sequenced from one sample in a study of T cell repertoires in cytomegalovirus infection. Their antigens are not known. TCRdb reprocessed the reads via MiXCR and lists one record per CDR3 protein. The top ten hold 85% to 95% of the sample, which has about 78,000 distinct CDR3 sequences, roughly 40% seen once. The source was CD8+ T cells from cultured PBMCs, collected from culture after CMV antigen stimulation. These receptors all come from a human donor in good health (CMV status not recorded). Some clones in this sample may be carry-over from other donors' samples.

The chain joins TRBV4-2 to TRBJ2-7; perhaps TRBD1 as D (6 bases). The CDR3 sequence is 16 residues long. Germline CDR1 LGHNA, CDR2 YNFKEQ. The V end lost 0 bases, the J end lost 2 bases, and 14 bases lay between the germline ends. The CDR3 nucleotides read TGTGCCAGCAGCCAAGATTGGACAGCTCTCACCTACGAGCAGTACTTC. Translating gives CASSQDWTALTYEQYF.

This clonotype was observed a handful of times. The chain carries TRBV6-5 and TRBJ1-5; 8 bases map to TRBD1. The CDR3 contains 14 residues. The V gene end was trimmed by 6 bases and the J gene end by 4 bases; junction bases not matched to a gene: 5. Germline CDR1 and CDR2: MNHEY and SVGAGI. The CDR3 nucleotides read TGTGCCAGCAGAAGGACAGGGCGGAATCAGCCCCAGCATTTT. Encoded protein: CASRRTGRNQPQHF.

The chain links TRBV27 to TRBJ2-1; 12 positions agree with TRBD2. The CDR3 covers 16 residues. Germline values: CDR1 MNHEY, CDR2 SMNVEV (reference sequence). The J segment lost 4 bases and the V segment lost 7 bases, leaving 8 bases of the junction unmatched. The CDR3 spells CASTSSGGGIYNEQFF. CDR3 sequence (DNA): TGTGCCAGCACATCTAGCGGGGGGGGCATATACAATGAGCAGTTCTTC.

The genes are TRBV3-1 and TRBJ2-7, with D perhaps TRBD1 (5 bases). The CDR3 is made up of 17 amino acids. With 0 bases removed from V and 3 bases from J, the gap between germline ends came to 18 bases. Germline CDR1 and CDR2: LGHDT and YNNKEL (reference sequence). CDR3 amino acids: CASSQDGLGREHYEQYF. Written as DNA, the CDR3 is TGTGCCAGCAGCCAAGATGGCCTAGGCAGGGAACACTACGAGCAGTACTTC.

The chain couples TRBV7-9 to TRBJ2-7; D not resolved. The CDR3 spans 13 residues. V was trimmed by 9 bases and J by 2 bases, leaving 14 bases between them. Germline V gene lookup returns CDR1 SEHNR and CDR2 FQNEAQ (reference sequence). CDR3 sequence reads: CASRWDSTYEQYF. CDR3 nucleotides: TGTGCCAGTAGGTGGGATTCTACCTACGAGCAGTACTTC.

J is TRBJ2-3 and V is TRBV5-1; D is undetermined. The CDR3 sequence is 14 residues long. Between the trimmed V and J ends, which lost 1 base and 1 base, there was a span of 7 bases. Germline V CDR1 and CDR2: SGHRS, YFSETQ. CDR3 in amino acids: CASSLYSGTDTQYF. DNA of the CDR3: TGCGCCAGCAGCTTGTACAGTGGCACAGATACGCAGTATTTT.

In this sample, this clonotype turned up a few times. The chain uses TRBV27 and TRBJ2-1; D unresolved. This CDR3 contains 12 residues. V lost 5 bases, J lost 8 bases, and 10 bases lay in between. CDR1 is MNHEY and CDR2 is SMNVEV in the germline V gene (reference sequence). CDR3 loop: CASSPSHHEQFF. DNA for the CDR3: TGTGCCAGCAGTCCCTCGCACCATGAGCAGTTCTTC.

In DNA, the CDR3 is TGTGCCACCAGCAGAGGGGAATTCGCAGATACGCAGTATTTT. Protein: CATSRGEFADTQYF. V gene TRBV15 combines with J gene TRBJ2-3; no reliable D call. The CDR3 spans 14 residues. Germline CDR1 LNHNV, CDR2 YYDKDF (reference sequence). With 1 base removed from V and 4 bases from J, the gap between germline ends came to 9 bases.

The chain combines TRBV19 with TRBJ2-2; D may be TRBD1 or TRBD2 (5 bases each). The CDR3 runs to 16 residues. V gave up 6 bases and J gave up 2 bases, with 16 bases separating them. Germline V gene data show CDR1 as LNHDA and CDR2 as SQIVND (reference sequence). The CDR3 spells CASRLGAALNTGELFF. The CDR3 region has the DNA TGTGCCAGTAGACTCGGGGCAGCCCTCAACACCGGGGAGCTGTTTTTT.

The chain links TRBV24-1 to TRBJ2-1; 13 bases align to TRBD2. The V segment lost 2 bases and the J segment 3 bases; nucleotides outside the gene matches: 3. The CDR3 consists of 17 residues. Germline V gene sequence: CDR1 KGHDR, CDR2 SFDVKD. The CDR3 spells CATSDSGTSGNYNEQFF. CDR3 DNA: TGTGCCACCAGTGATTCCGGGACTAGCGGGAACTACAATGAGCAGTTCTTC.

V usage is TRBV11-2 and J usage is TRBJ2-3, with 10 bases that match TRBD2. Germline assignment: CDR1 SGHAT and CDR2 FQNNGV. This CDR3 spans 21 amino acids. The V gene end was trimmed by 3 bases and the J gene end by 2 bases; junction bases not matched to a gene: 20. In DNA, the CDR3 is TGTGCCAGCAGCTTCGTCCCCCTAGCGGGGGCCGAAACCCTAAACACAGATACGCAGTATTTT. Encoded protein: CASSFVPLAGAETLNTDTQYF.

The CDR3 bases are TGTGCCAGCAGTGTGCCTAGGCCCAGCTCCGATCAGCCCCAGCATTTT. Protein: CASSVPRPSSDQPQHF. V and J are TRBV6-8 and TRBJ1-5; D unresolved. Germline CDR1 MNHGY, CDR2 SAAAGT. Trimming removed 5 bases at V and 5 bases at J, with 19 bases between. The length of the CDR3 is 16 residues.

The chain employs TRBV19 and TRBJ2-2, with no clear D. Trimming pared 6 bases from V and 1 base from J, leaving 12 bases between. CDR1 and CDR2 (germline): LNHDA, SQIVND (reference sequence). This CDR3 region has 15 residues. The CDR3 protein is CASSPPGWNTGELFF. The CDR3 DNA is TGTGCCAGTAGCCCACCTGGGTGGAACACCGGGGAGCTGTTTTTT.

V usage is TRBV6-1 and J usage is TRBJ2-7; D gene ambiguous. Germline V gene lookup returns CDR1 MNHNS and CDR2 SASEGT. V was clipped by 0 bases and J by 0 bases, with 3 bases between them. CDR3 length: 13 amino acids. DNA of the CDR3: TGTGCCAGCAGTGAAGCGGCCTCCTACGAGCAGTACTTC. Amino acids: CASSEAASYEQYF.

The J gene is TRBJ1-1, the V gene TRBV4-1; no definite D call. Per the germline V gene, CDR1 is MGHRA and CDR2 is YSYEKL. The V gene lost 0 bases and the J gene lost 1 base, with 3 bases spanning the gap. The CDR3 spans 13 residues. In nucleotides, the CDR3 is TGCGCCAGCAGCCAAGACACGAACACTGAAGCTTTCTTT. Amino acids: CASSQDTNTEAFF.

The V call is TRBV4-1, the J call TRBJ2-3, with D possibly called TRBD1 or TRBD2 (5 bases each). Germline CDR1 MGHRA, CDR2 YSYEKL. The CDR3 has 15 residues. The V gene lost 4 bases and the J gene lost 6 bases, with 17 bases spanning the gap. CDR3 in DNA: TGCGCCAGCAGCCCCCGAGCCGACGGGGCTGATACGCAGTATTTT. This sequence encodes CASSPRADGADTQYF.

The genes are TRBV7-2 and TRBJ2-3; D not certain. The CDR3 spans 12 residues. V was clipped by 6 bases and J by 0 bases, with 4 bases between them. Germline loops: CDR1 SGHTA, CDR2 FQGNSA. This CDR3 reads CASSTSTDTQYF. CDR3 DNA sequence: TGTGCCAGCAGTACTAGCACAGATACGCAGTATTTT. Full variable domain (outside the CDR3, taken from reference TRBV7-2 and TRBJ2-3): GAGVSQSPSNKVTEKGKDVELRCDPISGHTALYWYRQSLGQGLEFLIYFQGNSAPDKSGLPSDRFSAERTGGSVSTLTIQRTQQEDSAVYLCASSTSTDTQYFGPGTRLTVL.

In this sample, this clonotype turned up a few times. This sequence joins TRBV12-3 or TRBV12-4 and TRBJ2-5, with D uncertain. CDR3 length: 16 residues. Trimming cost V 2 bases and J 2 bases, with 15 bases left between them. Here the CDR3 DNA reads TGTGCCAGCAGTTTACTATTCGACTCTTCACAAGAGACCCAGTACTTC. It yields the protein CASSLLFDSSQETQYF.

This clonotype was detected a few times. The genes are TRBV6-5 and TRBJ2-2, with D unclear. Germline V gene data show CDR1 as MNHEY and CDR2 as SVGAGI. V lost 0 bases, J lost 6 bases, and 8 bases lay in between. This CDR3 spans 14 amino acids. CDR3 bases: TGTGCCAGCAGTTACTCAACGTTTGCCGGGGAGCTGTTTTTT. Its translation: CASSYSTFAGELFF.

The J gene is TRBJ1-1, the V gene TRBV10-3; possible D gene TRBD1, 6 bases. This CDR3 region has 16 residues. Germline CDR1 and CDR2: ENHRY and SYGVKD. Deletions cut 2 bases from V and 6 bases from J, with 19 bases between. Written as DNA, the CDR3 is TGTGCCATCAGTGAGGGGGGTGGCGGGGGCCTAGCTGAAGCTTTCTTT. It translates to CAISEGGGGGLAEAFF.

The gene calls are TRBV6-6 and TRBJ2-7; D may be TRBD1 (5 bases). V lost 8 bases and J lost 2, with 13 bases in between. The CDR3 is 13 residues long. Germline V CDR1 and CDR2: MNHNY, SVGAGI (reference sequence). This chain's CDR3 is CASLPTGAYEQYF. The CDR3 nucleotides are TGTGCCAGCCTTCCAACAGGAGCCTACGAGCAGTACTTC.

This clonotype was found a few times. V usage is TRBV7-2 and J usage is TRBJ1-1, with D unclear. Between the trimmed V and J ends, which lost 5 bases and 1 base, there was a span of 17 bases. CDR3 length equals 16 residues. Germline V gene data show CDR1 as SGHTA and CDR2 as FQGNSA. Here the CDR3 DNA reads TGTGCCAGCAGCAGCATTGGTGGTACTTCGAACACTGAAGCTTTCTTT. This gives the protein CASSSIGGTSNTEAFF.

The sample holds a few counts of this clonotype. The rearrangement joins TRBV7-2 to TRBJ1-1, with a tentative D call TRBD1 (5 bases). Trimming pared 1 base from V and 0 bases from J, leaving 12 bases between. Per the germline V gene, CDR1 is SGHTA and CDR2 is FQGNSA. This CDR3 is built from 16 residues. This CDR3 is CASSLVPGDVNTEAFF. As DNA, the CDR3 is TGTGCCAGCAGCTTAGTTCCGGGGGATGTGAACACTGAAGCTTTCTTT. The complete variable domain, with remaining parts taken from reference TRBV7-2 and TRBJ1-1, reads GAGVSQSPSNKVTEKGKDVELRCDPISGHTALYWYRQSLGQGLEFLIYFQGNSAPDKSGLPSDRFSAERTGGSVSTLTIQRTQQEDSAVYLCASSLVPGDVNTEAFFGQGTRLTVV.

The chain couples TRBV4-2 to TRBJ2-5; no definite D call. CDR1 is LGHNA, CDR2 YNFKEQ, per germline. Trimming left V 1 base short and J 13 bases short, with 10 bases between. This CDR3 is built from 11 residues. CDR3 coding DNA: TGTGCCAGCAGCCAAGGGTCCGATCCGTACTTC. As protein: CASSQGSDPYF.